These 24 T cell receptor beta chains were all obtained from the same sample, sequenced in a study of human T cells and chemical hapten exposure. TCRdb called the RACE reads again in MiXCR, with one record for every CDR3 protein. The sample lists more than 110,000 distinct CDR3 sequences; 10% to 15% were seen once. The time point denotes: patch test 2, 6 weeks after DPC sensitization. The treatment is: therapeutic diphenylcyclopropenone sensitization with weekly scalp DPC. The sample consisted of whole blood, taken in connection with sensitization to the hapten diphenylcyclopropenone (DPC). The receptors stem from a woman between 50 and 59 years old with alopecia areata. Some clones in this sample may be carry-over from other donors' samples.

In this sample, this clonotype turned up a few times. V is TRBV12-3 or TRBV12-4 and J is TRBJ1-6; TRBD1 matches at 7 bases. The CDR3 is 15 amino acids. Trimming removed 6 bases from V and 5 bases from J; junction bases left unmatched: 7. CDR3 loop: CASRKGGQHNSPLHF. DNA of the CDR3: TGTGCCAGCAGAAAAGGGGGACAGCATAATTCACCCCTCCACTTT.

This clonotype was counted between two and nine times. At one end, the junction sequence differs from germline, possibly due to a read error. The genes are TRBV7-7 and TRBJ2-3, with D tentatively TRBD1 or TRBD2 (5 bases each). This CDR3 region has 13 residues. Germline V lookup: CDR1 SSHAT, CDR2 FNYEAQ (reference sequence). This CDR3 reads CASSLGDLDTQYF. The DNA for the CDR3 is TGTGCTAGCAGCTTAGGGGACCTCGATACGCAGTATTTT.

This clonotype was counted between two and nine times. The rearrangement links TRBV7-9 to TRBJ1-3; D not certain. The CDR3 runs to 14 residues. Deletions cut 0 bases from V and 2 bases from J, with 5 bases between. CDR1 SEHNR and CDR2 FQNEAQ come from the germline V gene (reference sequence). The CDR3 is CASSLAHAGNTIYF. The DNA of the CDR3 is TGTGCCAGCAGCTTAGCGCACGCTGGAAACACCATATATTTT.

The chain recombines TRBV29-1 with TRBJ2-3; D gene unclear. With 6 bases removed from V and 0 bases from J, the gap between germline ends came to 13 bases. The CDR3 sequence is 14 residues long. Germline V gene lookup returns CDR1 SQVTM and CDR2 ANQGSEA. CDR3 nucleotide sequence: TGCAGCGTGCCCCGCGCCCAAAGCACAGATACGCAGTATTTT. Its protein is CSVPRAQSTDTQYF.

This rearrangement joins TRBV29-1 to TRBJ1-1, with TRBD1 identical over 8 bases. Trimming removed 4 bases from V and 6 bases from J; junction bases left unmatched: 7. The CDR3 runs 13 residues. Germline CDR1 reads SQVTM; CDR2 reads ANQGSEA. CDR3 in DNA: TGCAGCGTTGCGTGGACAGGGAAATCTGAAGCTTTCTTT. Its protein is CSVAWTGKSEAFF.

The V and J genes are TRBV30 and TRBJ2-7, with D perhaps TRBD1 (5 bases). Germline V gives CDR1 GTSNPN, CDR2 SVGIG (reference sequence). This CDR3 is 15 amino acids long. V dropped 0 bases and J dropped 1 base, with 13 bases sitting between them. The DNA for the CDR3 is TGTGCCTGGAGTGTTAGTGGCAGGGCGTCCTACGAGCAGTACTTC. Amino acids: CAWSVSGRASYEQYF.

There are a few counts of this clonotype. The chain links TRBV7-9 to TRBJ2-7; 8 positions match TRBD2. With 1 base clipped from V and 1 base from J, the junction kept 3 bases outside the gene matches. The CDR3 consists of 15 residues. Germline lookup yields CDR1 SEHNR and CDR2 FQNEAQ (reference sequence). The CDR3 sequence: CASSLEAGASYEQYF. CDR3 coding DNA: TGTGCCAGCAGCTTAGAAGCGGGAGCTTCCTACGAGCAGTACTTC.

This clonotype was detected a few times. The CDR3 DNA reads as TGTGCCAGCAGTGTGAGCTCTGGGGCCAACGTCCTGACTTTC. Translating it yields CASSVSSGANVLTF. The rearrangement links TRBV12-3 or TRBV12-4 to TRBJ2-6, with no clear D. This CDR3 comprises 14 residues. Trimming removed 5 bases from V and 0 bases from J, with 5 bases in between.

The chain employs TRBV29-1 and TRBJ1-1; D is unresolved. V lost 4 bases, J lost 11 bases, and 14 bases lay in between. The length of the CDR3 is 11 residues. Germline lookup yields CDR1 SQVTM and CDR2 ANQGSEA. The CDR3 DNA is TGCAGCGTTGTCCGGGAAGTCATGGCTTTCTTT. This gives the protein CSVVREVMAFF.

This clonotype came up many times. The chain recombines TRBV20-1 with TRBJ2-7; 8 bases map to TRBD1. The V gene's germline CDR1 is DFQATT and CDR2 SNEGSKA (reference sequence). V trimming: 7 bases; J trimming: 12 bases; junction bases outside the gene matches: 11. This CDR3 is 11 amino acids long. Written as DNA, the CDR3 is TGCAGTGTTCGCCTTGGACAGGGTCTGTACTTC. This codes for CSVRLGQGLYF.

The chain carries TRBV28 and TRBJ2-1, with 13 bases aligning to TRBD2. Germline CDR1 is MDHEN and CDR2 is SYDVKM. The CDR3 covers 18 residues. V shed 5 bases, J shed 2 bases, and the junction held 9 bases outside the gene matches. CDR3 sequence (DNA): TGTGCCAGCAGTACAACTAGCGGGAGGGCCCTTACCTACAATGAGCAGTTCTTC. It encodes CASSTTSGRALTYNEQFF.

This clonotype was seen ten or more times. The rearrangement links TRBV4-3 to TRBJ2-5; D is ambiguous. V was cut by 0 bases and J by 1 base, with 9 bases left in between. The CDR3 is 15 amino acids. The V gene's germline CDR1 is LGHNA and CDR2 YSLEER. The CDR3 region is CASSQDRHRQETQYF. CDR3 coding DNA: TGCGCCAGCAGCCAAGATCGCCACCGCCAAGAGACCCAGTACTTC.

The chain recombines TRBV2 with TRBJ2-3; no reliable D call. This CDR3 is 13 amino acids long. The V and J ends lost 7 bases and 2 bases respectively, with 10 bases between them. Germline V gives CDR1 SNHLY, CDR2 FYNNEI. The CDR3: CASIGPATDTQYF. The CDR3 bases are TGTGCCAGCATAGGGCCCGCCACAGATACGCAGTATTTT.

This clonotype has at least ten counts. The V and J genes are TRBV11-2 and TRBJ2-6; no firm D call. Trimming removed 0 bases from V and 1 base from J, with 4 bases in between. CDR3 length equals 15 residues. Germline values: CDR1 SGHAT, CDR2 FQNNGV. This CDR3 is CASSLELSGANVLTF. The CDR3 DNA sequence: TGTGCCAGCAGCTTAGAGCTATCTGGGGCCAACGTCCTGACTTTC.

V and J are TRBV5-1 and TRBJ2-1; D is unresolved. The germline V and J ends were trimmed by 3 bases and 5 bases, with 6 bases remaining between them. This CDR3 contains 12 residues. Germline V CDR1 and CDR2: SGHRS, YFSETQ. CDR3 loop: CASSYVDNEQFF. CDR3 sequence (DNA): TGCGCCAGCAGCTACGTCGACAATGAGCAGTTCTTC. Based on the CDR3 plus reference TRBV5-1 and TRBJ2-1, the full variable domain is KAGVTQTPRYLIKTRGQQVTLSCSPISGHRSVSWYQQTPGQGLQFLFEYFSETQRNKGNFPGRFSGRQFSNSRSEMNVSTLELGDSALYLCASSYVDNEQFFGPGTRLTVL.

This clonotype was counted between two and nine times. V and J are TRBV29-1 and TRBJ2-5; TRBD1 matches at 11 bases. Germline V CDR1 and CDR2: SQVTM, ANQGSEA. V was pared by 5 bases and J by 10 bases, with 6 bases of the junction left unmatched. This CDR3 spans 12 amino acids. The CDR3 protein is CSVQPGQGVQYF. Here the CDR3 DNA reads TGCAGCGTTCAACCGGGACAGGGGGTCCAGTACTTC. Supplemented by reference TRBV29-1 and TRBJ2-5, the full variable domain reads SAVISQKPSRDICQRGTSLTIQCQVDSQVTMMFWYRQQPGQSLTLIATANQGSEATYESGFVIDKFPISRPNLTFSTLTVSNMSPEDSSIYLCSVQPGQGVQYFGPGTRLLVL.

The chain has TRBV24-1 and TRBJ2-1, with 8 bases fitting TRBD1. The last part of the DNA fits TRBJ2-7 better; the J call may be wrong. Germline V gene data show CDR1 as KGHDR and CDR2 as SFDVKD. The CDR3 totals 15 residues. In DNA form, the CDR3 reads TGTGCCACCAGTGGTCAGGGGGCTTTGGGGAATGAGCAGTACTTC. Amino acid sequence: CATSGQGALGNEQYF.

Ten or more counts support this clonotype. J is TRBJ2-1 and V is TRBV24-1; a weak D match, TRBD2 (6 bases). This CDR3 has 15 amino acids. Per the germline V gene, CDR1 is KGHDR and CDR2 is SFDVKD. V was shortened by 0 bases and J by 9 bases, with 14 bases between the two germline ends. CDR3 nucleotides: TGTGCCACCAGTGATTTGGGGCGGGAAACACCTGAGCAGTTCTTC. Protein product: CATSDLGRETPEQFF.

This clonotype was seen more than once but under ten times. The V and J genes are TRBV20-1 and TRBJ2-1; D is uncertain. V lost 3 bases and J 5 bases, leaving 11 bases between the germline ends. The CDR3 loop spans 13 amino acids. Germline V CDR1 and CDR2: DFQATT, SNEGSKA (reference sequence). CDR3 region: CSASLPAHNEQFF. The CDR3 DNA is TGCAGTGCTAGCCTCCCCGCTCACAATGAGCAGTTCTTC.

This clonotype was picked up a small number of times. The chain carries TRBV6-2 or TRBV6-3 and TRBJ1-5, with a possible D match to TRBD1 (6 bases). The CDR3 length is 16 residues. Trimming stripped 5 bases from V and 4 bases from J, with 18 bases between. Germline V gives CDR1 MNHEY, CDR2 SVGEGT. The CDR3 sequence is CASSPLGGLRNQPQHF. Written as DNA, the CDR3 is TGTGCCAGCAGTCCACTGGGGGGCCTTCGAAATCAGCCCCAGCATTTT.

This chain joins TRBV4-2 and TRBJ2-2; D ambiguous. The CDR3 runs to 13 residues. CDR1 is LGHNA and CDR2 is YNFKEQ in the germline V gene. The germline V and J ends were trimmed by 0 bases and 6 bases, with 5 bases remaining between them. For the CDR3, the DNA is TGTGCCAGCAGCCAAGATTTGGCCGGGGAGCTGTTTTTT. It is translated as CASSQDLAGELFF.

This clonotype was picked up many times. The CDR3 coding sequence is TGTGCCAGTAGTACAAACCTGCCCACAGATACGCAGTATTTT. Translation: CASSTNLPTDTQYF. This sequence joins TRBV19 and TRBJ2-3, with D hard to call. The germline gives CDR1 LNHDA, CDR2 SQIVND (reference sequence). The CDR3 sequence is 14 residues long. The V and J ends lost 4 bases and 2 bases respectively, with 10 bases between them.

This clonotype was observed at least ten times. The V and J genes are TRBV29-1 and TRBJ2-3, with 10 bases that match TRBD2. CDR3 size: 15 residues. With 6 bases clipped from V and 4 bases from J, the junction kept 10 bases outside the gene matches. Germline V gene data show CDR1 as SQVTM and CDR2 as ANQGSEA. The CDR3 DNA follows: TGCAGCGTGGGGGGAGCGGGAGGGCCATCAGATACGCAGTATTTT. Amino acids: CSVGGAGGPSDTQYF.

In this sample, this clonotype turned up many times. This chain joins TRBV5-1 and TRBJ1-1; D ambiguous. V lost 4 bases to trimming and J lost 5 bases, with 18 bases between them. This CDR3 contains 15 residues. Germline V gives CDR1 SGHRS, CDR2 YFSETQ. Here the CDR3 reads CASSLQSGRGTEAFF. CDR3 coding DNA: TGCGCCAGCAGCCTACAGTCCGGGAGAGGAACTGAAGCTTTCTTT.